Listed here are 6 T cell receptor beta chains from one sample, sequenced in a study of cytotoxic CD8 clonotypes in ibrutinib-treated CLL. The data were produced by immunoSEQ multiplex PCR, yet TCRdb's version contains in-frame clones alone and is incomplete. The data contain more than 200,000 clones, over 65% of them singletons. This material consisted of PBMCs, taken after 12 months of ibrutinib treatment. The source of these receptors is a human donor with chronic lymphocytic leukemia.

This rearrangement joins TRBV5-1 to TRBJ2-3; D may be TRBD1 (5 bases). Deletions cut 6 bases from V and 2 bases from J, with 16 bases between. There are 15 residues in the CDR3. Germline-derived CDR1 and CDR2 are SGHRS and YFSETQ. The CDR3 bases are TGCGCCAGCACCCTTCCTAGGGGTCCCACAGATACGCAGTATTTT. Amino acid sequence: CASTLPRGPTDTQYF.

The chain recombines TRBV20-1 with TRBJ1-1; D is perhaps TRBD1 (5 bases). The CDR3 runs 11 residues. In germline, CDR1 is DFQATT, CDR2 SNEGSKA (reference sequence). V lost 6 bases to trimming and J lost 0 bases, with 5 bases between them. CDR3 DNA: TGCAGTGCGGGGCTGAACACTGAAGCTTTCTTT. It yields the protein CSAGLNTEAFF.

This clone is medium-sized. The rearrangement links TRBV5-1 to TRBJ2-2; D ambiguous. The CDR3 loop spans 15 amino acids. Germline V gene sequence: CDR1 SGHRS, CDR2 YFSETQ. The V and J ends lost 1 base and 0 bases respectively, with 7 bases between them. For the CDR3, the DNA is TGCGCCAGCAGCTTGTTTCCATCGAACACCGGGGAGCTGTTTTTT. Translated: CASSLFPSNTGELFF.

CDR3 amino acids: CASSLGGFGTEAFF. In DNA, the CDR3 is TGTGCCAGCAGCTTAGGGGGGTTTGGCACTGAAGCTTTCTTT. V is TRBV7-6 and J is TRBJ1-1; a weak D match, TRBD1 (5 bases). The CDR3 covers 14 residues. Trimming left V 1 base short and J 4 bases short, with 10 bases between. Germline CDR1 is SGHVS and CDR2 is FNYEAQ.

This chain joins TRBV25-1 and TRBJ1-1; TRBD1 might be the D (5 bases). Trimming stripped 3 bases from V and 2 bases from J, with 13 bases between. In germline, CDR1 is MGHDK, CDR2 SYGVNS. The CDR3 has 15 amino acids. In nucleotides, the CDR3 is TGTGCCAGCAGTGATCATTCCGGGGGTAACACTGAAGCTTTCTTT. This encodes CASSDHSGGNTEAFF.

The rearrangement joins TRBV6-6 to TRBJ2-1; TRBD1 is a possible D gene (6 bases). This CDR3 is built from 14 residues. Germline CDR1 and CDR2: MNHNY and SVGAGI (reference sequence). V lost 4 bases, J lost 5 bases, and 12 bases lay in between. The CDR3 reads CASSWRGQNNEQFF. The CDR3, as DNA: TGTGCCAGCAGTTGGCGCGGACAGAACAATGAGCAGTTCTTC.